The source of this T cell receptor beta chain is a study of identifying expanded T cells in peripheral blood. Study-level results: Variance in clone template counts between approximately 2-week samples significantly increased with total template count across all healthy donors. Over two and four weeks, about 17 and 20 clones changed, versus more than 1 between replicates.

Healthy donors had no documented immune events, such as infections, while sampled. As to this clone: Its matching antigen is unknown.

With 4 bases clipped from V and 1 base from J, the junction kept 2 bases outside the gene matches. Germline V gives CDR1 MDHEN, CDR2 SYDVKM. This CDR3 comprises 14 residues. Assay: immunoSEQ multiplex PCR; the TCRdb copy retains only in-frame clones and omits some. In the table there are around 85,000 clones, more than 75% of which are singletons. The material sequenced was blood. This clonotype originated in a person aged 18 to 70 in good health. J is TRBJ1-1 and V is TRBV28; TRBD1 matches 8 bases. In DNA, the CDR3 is TGTGCCAGCAGTTCAGGACAGGGGAACACTGAAGCTTTCTTT. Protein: CASSSGQGNTEAFF. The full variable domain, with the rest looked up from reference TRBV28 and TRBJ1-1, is DVKVTQSSRYLVKRTGEKVFLECVQDMDHENMFWYRQDPGLGLRLIYFSYDVKMKEKGDIPEGYSVSREKKERFSLILESASTNQTSMYLCASSSGQGNTEAFFGQGTRLTVV.